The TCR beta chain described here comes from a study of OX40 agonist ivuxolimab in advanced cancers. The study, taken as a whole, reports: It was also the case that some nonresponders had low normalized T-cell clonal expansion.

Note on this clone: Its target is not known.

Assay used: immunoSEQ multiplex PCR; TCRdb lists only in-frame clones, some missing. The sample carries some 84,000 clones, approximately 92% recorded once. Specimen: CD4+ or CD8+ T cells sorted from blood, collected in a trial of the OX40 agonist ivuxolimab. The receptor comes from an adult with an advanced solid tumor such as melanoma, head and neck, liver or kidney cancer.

The CDR3 loop is CASTKMNTEAFF. The CDR3 bases are TGTGCCAGTACGAAAATGAACACTGAAGCTTTCTTT. The chain uses TRBV11-1 and TRBJ1-1, with D unresolved. Germline V gene data show CDR1 as SGHAT and CDR2 as FQDESV (reference sequence). The CDR3 has 12 amino acids. The V gene lost 9 bases and the J gene lost 0 bases, with 8 bases spanning the gap.